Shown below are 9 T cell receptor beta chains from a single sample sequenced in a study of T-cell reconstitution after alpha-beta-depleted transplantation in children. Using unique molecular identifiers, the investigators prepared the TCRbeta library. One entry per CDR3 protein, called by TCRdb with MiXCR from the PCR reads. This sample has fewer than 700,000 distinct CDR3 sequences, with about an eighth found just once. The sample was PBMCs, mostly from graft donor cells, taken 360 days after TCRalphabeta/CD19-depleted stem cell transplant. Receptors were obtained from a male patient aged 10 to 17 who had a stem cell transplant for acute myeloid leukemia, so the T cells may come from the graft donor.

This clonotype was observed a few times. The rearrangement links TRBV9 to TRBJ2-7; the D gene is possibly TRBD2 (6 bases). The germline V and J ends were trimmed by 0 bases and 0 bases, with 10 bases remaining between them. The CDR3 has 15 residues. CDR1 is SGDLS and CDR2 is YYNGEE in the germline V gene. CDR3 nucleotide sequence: TGTGCCAGCAGCGTAGAAAGCGGGCGCTCCTACGAGCAGTACTTC. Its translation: CASSVESGRSYEQYF. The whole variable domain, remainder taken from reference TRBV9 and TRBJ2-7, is DSGVTQTPKHLITATGQRVTLRCSPRSGDLSVYWYQQSLDQGLQFLIQYYNGEERAKGNILERFSAQQFPDLHSELNLSSLELGDSALYFCASSVESGRSYEQYFGPGTRLTVT.

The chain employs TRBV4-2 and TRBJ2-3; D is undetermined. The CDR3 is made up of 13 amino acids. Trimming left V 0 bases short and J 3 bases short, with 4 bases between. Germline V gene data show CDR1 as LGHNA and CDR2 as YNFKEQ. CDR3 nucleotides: TGTGCCAGCAGCCAAGATCTGACAGATACGCAGTATTTT. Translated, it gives CASSQDLTDTQYF.

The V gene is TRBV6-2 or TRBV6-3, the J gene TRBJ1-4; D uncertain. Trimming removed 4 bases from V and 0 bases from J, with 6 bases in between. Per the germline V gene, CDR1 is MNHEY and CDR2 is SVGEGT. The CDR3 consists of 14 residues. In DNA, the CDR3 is TGTGCCAGCAGTTCCTCCTCAACTAATGAAAAACTGTTTTTT. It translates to CASSSSSTNEKLFF.

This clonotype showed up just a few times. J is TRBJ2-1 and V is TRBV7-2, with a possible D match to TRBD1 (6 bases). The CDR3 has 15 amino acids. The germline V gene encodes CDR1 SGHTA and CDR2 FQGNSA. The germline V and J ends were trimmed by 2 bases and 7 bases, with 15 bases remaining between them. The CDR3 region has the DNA TGTGCCAGCAGCTTATGGGGACAAGGGCGGAATGAGCAGTTCTTC. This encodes CASSLWGQGRNEQFF.

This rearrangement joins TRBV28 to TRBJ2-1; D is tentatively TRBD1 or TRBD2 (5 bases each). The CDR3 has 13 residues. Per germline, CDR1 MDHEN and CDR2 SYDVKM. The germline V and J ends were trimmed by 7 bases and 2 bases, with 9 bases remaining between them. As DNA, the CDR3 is TGTGCCAGCACTGGGGGAGCCTACAATGAGCAGTTCTTC. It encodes CASTGGAYNEQFF. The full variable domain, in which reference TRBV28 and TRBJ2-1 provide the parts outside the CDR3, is DVKVTQSSRYLVKRTGEKVFLECVQDMDHENMFWYRQDPGLGLRLIYFSYDVKMKEKGDIPEGYSVSREKKERFSLILESASTNQTSMYLCASTGGAYNEQFFGPGTRLTVL.

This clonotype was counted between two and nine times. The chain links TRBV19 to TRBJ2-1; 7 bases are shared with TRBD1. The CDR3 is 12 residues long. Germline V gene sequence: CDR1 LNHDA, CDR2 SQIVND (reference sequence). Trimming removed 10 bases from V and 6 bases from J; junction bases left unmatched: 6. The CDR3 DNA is TGTGCCACCACCAGGGACAGCAATGAGCAGTTCTTC. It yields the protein CATTRDSNEQFF.

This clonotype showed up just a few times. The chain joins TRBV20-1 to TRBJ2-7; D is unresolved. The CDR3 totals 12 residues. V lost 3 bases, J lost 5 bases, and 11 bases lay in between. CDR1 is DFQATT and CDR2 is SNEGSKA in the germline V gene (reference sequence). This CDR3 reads CSASLYPHEQYF. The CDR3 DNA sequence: TGCAGTGCTAGTCTTTACCCCCACGAGCAGTACTTC.

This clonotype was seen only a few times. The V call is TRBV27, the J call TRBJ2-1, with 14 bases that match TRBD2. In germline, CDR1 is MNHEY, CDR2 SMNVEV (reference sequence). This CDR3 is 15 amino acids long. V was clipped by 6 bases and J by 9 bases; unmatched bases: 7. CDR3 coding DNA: TGTGCCAGCAGCTTCGGGACTAGCGGGAGAGGTGAGCAGTTCTTC. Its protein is CASSFGTSGRGEQFF.

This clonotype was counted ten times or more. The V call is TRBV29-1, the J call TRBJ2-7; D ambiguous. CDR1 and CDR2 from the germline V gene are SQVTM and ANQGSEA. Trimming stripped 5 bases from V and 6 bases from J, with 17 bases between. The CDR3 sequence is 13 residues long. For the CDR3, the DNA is TGCAGCGTTAAAAACACGGAGACTGGCGAGCAGTACTTC. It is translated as CSVKNTETGEQYF.